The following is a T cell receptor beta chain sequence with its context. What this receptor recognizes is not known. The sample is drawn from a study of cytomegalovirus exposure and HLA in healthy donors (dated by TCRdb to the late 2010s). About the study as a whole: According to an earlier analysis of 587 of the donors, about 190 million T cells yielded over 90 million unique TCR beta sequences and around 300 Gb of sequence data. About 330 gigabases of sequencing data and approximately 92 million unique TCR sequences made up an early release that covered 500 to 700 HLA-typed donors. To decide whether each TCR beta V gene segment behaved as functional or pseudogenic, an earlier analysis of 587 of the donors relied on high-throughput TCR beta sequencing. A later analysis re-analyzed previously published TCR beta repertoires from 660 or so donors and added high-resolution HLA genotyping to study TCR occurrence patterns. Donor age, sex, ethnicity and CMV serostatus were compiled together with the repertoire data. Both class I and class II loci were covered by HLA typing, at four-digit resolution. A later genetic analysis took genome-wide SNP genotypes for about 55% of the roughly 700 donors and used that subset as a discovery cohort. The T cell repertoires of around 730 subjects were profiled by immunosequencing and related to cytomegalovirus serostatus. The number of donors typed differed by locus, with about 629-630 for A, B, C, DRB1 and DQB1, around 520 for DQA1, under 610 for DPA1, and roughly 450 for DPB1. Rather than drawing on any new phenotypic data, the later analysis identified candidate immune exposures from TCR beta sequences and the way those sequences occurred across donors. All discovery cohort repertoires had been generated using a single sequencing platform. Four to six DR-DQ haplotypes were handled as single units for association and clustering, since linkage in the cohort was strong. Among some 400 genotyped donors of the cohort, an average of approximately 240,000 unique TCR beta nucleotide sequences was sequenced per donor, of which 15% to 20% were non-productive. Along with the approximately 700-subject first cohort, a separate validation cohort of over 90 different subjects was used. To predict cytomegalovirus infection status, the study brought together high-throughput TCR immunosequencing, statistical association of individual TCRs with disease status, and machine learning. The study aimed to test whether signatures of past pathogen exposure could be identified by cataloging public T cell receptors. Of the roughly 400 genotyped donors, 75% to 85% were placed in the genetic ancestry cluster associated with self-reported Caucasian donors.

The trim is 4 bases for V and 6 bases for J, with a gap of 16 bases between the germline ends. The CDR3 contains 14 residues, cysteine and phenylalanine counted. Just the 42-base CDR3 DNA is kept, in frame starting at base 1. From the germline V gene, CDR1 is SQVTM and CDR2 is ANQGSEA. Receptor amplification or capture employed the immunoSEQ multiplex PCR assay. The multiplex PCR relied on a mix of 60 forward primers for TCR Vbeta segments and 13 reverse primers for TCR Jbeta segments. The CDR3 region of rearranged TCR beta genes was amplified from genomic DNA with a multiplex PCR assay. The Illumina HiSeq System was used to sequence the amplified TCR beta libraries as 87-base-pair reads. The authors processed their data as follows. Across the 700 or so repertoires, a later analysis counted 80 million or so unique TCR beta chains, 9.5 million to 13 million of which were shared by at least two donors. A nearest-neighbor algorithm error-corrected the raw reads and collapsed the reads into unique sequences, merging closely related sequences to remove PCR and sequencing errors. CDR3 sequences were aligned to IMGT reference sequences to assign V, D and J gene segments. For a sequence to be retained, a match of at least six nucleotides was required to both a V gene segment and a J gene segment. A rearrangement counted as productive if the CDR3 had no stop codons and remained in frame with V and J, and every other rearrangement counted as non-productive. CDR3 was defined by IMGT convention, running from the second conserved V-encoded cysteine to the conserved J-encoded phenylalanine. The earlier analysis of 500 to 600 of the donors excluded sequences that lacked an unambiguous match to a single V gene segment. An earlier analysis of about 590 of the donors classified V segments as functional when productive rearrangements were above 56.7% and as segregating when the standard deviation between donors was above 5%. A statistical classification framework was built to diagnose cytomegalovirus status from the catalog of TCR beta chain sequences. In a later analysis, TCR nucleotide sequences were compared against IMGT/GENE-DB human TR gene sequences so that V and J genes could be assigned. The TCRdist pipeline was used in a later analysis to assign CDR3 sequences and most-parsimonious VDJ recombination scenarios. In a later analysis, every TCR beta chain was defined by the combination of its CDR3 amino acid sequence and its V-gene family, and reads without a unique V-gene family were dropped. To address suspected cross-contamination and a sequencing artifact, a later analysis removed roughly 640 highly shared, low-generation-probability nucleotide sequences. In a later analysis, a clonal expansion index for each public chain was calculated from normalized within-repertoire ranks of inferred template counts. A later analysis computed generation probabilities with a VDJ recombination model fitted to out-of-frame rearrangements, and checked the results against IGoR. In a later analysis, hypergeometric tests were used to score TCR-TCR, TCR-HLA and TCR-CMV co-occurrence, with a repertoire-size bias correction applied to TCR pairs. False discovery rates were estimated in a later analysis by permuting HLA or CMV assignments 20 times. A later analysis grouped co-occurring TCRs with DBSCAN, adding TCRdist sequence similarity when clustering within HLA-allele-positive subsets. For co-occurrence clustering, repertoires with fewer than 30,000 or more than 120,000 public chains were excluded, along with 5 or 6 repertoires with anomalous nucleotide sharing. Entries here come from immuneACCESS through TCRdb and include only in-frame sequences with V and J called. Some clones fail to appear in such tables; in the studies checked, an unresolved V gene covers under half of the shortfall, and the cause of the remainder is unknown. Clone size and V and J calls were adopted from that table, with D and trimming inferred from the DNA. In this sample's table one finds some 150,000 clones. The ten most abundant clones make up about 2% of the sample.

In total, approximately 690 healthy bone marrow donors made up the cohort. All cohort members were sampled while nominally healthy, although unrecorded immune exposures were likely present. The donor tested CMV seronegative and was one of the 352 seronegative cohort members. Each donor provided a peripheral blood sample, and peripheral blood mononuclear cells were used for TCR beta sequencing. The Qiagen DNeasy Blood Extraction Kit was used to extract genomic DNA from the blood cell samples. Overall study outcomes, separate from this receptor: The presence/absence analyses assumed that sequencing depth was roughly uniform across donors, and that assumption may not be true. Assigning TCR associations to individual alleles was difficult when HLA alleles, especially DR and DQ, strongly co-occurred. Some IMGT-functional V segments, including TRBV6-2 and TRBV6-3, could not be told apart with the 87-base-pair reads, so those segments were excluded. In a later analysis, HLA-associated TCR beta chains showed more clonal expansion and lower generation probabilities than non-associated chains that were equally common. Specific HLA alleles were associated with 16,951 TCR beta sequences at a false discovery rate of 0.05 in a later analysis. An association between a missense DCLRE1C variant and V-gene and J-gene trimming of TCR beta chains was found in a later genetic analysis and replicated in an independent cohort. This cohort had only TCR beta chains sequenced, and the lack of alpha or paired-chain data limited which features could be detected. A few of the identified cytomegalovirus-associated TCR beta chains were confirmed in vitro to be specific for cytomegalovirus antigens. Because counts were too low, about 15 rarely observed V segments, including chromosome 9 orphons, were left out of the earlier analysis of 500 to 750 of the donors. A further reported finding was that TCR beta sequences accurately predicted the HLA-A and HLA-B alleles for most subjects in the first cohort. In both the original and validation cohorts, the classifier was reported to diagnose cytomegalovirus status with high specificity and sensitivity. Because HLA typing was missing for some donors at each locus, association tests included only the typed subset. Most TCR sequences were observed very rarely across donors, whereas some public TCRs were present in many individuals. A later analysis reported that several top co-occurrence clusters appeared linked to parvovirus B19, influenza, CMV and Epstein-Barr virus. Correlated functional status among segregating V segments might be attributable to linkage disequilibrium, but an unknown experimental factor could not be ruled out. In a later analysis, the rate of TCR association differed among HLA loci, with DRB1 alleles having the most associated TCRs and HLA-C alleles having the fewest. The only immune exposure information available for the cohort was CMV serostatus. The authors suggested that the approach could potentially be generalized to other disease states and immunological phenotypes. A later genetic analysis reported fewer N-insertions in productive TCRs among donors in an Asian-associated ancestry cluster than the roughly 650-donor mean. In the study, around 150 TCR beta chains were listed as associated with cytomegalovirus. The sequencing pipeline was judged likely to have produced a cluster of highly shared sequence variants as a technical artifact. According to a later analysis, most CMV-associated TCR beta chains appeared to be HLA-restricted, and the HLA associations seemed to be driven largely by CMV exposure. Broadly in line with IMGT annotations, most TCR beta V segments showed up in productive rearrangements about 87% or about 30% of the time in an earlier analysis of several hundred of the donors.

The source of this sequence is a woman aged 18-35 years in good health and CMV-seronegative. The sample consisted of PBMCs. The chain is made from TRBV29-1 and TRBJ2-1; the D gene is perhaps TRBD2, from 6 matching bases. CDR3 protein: CSVAGSGPTNEQFF. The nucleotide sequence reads TGCAGCGTTGCGGGTAGCGGTCCTACCAATGAGCAGTTCTTC.